The 10 T cell receptor beta chains below all came from one sample that was sequenced in a study of blood T cell repertoires in COVID-19. Method: immunoSEQ multiplex PCR; TCRdb's copy keeps in-frame clones and lacks some. The sample consists of around 130,000 clones, around 86% of them appearing once. The specimen was peripheral blood. The receptor source for this set is a man between 35 and 55 years old with active or convalescent COVID-19.

About this clone itself: The sample has other DNA sequences that encode this CDR3 too. This chain links TRBV7-2 with TRBJ1-1, with D maybe TRBD1 (5 bases). The CDR3 has 13 amino acids. Germline CDR1 reads SGHTA; CDR2 reads FQGNSA. The V end was cut by 5 bases, the J end by 4 bases, with 11 bases between. The CDR3 bases are TGTGCCAGCAGCCTGCGGGGGGTCACTGAAGCTTTCTTT. As protein: CASSLRGVTEAFF.

The chain joins TRBV3-1 (or the pseudogene TRBV3-2) to TRBJ1-6; TRBD1 agrees at 10 bases. The CDR3 has 14 amino acids. The germline V gene has CDR1 LGHDT and CDR2 YNNKEL (reference sequence). V trimming: 2 bases; J trimming: 11 bases; junction bases outside the gene matches: 3. The CDR3 nucleotides read TGTGCCAGCAGCCAAACGGACAGGGGGACACCCCTCCACTTT. Translated: CASSQTDRGTPLHF.

The gene calls are TRBV27 and TRBJ1-3; no clear D gene. The CDR3 runs 14 residues. Germline CDR1 is MNHEY and CDR2 is SMNVEV (reference sequence). With 3 bases removed from V and 0 bases from J, the gap between germline ends came to 6 bases. As DNA, the CDR3 is TGTGCCAGCAGTTTCACGAGCTCTGGAAACACCATATATTTT. Amino acid sequence: CASSFTSSGNTIYF.

The V and J genes are TRBV6-2 or TRBV6-3 and TRBJ2-1, with 10 bases that match TRBD1. The CDR3 runs 15 residues. Germline loops: CDR1 MNHEY, CDR2 SVGEGT. The J segment lost 7 bases and the V segment lost 6 bases, leaving 9 bases of the junction unmatched. CDR3 sequence: CASSTGGTGVNEQFF. CDR3 nucleotides: TGTGCCAGCAGCACCGGCGGGACAGGGGTAAATGAGCAGTTCTTC.

This clone has ten or more counts. The V gene is TRBV14, the J gene TRBJ2-3, with D tentatively TRBD2 (5 bases). The CDR3 contains 13 residues. V lost 4 bases and J 5 bases, leaving 10 bases between the germline ends. The germline CDR1 and CDR2 sequences are SGHDN and FVKESK. The CDR3 nucleotides read TGTGCCAGCAGCCGGGAGACCAGAGATACGCAGTATTTT. It encodes CASSRETRDTQYF.

This rearrangement joins TRBV5-5 to TRBJ1-4; TRBD1 matches at 8 bases. Germline assignment: CDR1 SGHKS and CDR2 YYEKEE (reference sequence). The J segment lost 8 bases and the V segment lost 4 bases, leaving 4 bases of the junction unmatched. This CDR3 has 13 amino acids. CDR3 residues: CASSMGQAEKLFF. Here the CDR3 DNA reads TGTGCCAGCAGCATGGGACAGGCAGAAAAACTGTTTTTT.

This chain links TRBV6-5 with TRBJ2-2; the D gene is possibly TRBD1 (6 bases). The CDR3 contains 14 residues. With 8 bases removed from V and 6 bases from J, the gap between germline ends came to 16 bases. Germline V lookup: CDR1 MNHEY, CDR2 SVGAGI. The CDR3 protein is CASWRAGAAGELFF. The CDR3 DNA sequence: TGTGCCAGCTGGCGGGCAGGGGCGGCCGGGGAGCTGTTTTTT.

This sequence joins TRBV18 and TRBJ2-5; a possible D gene is TRBD2 (6 bases). Germline CDR1 and CDR2: KGHSH and LQKENI. This CDR3 spans 13 amino acids. The ends were cut back, 1 base at V and 5 bases at J, with 8 bases in the middle. The CDR3 nucleotides read TGTGCCAGCTCACCACTGGCGGGGGAGACCCAGTACTTC. Translating gives CASSPLAGETQYF.

This chain connects TRBV7-2 to TRBJ1-2, with D possibly being TRBD1 (5 bases). Germline lookup yields CDR1 SGHTA and CDR2 FQGNSA. The V and J ends lost 6 bases and 3 bases respectively, with 17 bases between them. This CDR3 is 15 amino acids long. The CDR3 nucleotides read TGTGCCAGCAGTTATAGTCGGGGGAAGGACTATGGCTACACCTTC. It specifies CASSYSRGKDYGYTF.

A few counts support this clone. The V call is TRBV11-2, the J call TRBJ2-3, with 13 bases lining up with TRBD2. V was clipped by 5 bases and J by 0 bases; unmatched bases: 8. From germline, CDR1 is SGHAT and CDR2 FQNNGV. The CDR3 extends over 18 amino acids. The CDR3 sequence is CASSHTSGGVRSTDTQYF. Written as DNA, the CDR3 is TGTGCCAGCAGCCATACTAGCGGGGGGGTGAGGAGCACAGATACGCAGTATTTT.